One and the same sample provided the 4 T cell receptor beta chains below, sequenced in a study of blood T cell repertoires in COVID-19. The table came from immunoSEQ multiplex PCR; TCRdb's copy has only in-frame clones and leaves some out. Counted here are 130,000 to 150,000 clones, 70% to 85% occurring once; the ten biggest clones make up 5% to 7.5%. The sample taken for sequencing was peripheral blood. The source of these receptors is a human donor in a cohort sampled during active COVID-19.

The rearrangement links TRBV7-9 to TRBJ1-4, with D possibly TRBD1 on 5 matching bases. Trimming removed 2 bases from V and 12 bases from J, with 19 bases in between. This CDR3 spans 15 amino acids. CDR1 is SEHNR and CDR2 is FQNEAQ in the germline V gene (reference sequence). The CDR3 loop is CASSLFGATEEELFF. CDR3 DNA sequence: TGTGCCAGCAGCTTATTTGGGGCGACAGAAGAAGAACTGTTTTTT. The whole variable domain, filled in from reference TRBV7-9 and TRBJ1-4, reads DTGVSQNPRHKITKRGQNVTFRCDPISEHNRLYWYRQTLGQGPEFLTYFQNEAQLEKSRLLSDRFSAERPKGSFSTLEIQRTEQGDSAMYLCASSLFGATEEELFFGSGTQLSVL.

The chain recombines TRBV19 with TRBJ2-7; TRBD2 aligns across 9 bases. CDR3 length: 15 residues. Germline V CDR1 and CDR2: LNHDA, SQIVND (reference sequence). V shed 4 bases, J shed 2 bases, and the junction held 6 bases outside the gene matches. In nucleotides, the CDR3 is TGTGCCAGTAGTACCCTAGCGGGGCCCCCCTACGAGCAGTACTTC. Translating gives CASSTLAGPPYEQYF.

The chain employs TRBV10-3 and TRBJ2-3; 10 bases align to TRBD2. Unmatched junction bases numbered 11, after V lost 0 bases and J lost 2 bases. From germline, CDR1 is ENHRY and CDR2 SYGVKD. The CDR3 consists of 19 residues. The CDR3 spells CAISESPNAAGGYTDTQYF. The CDR3 DNA reads TGTGCCATCAGTGAGTCGCCCAACGCAGCGGGGGGGTACACAGATACGCAGTATTTT.

This clone was seen a handful of times. The chain employs TRBV3-1 (or the pseudogene TRBV3-2) and TRBJ2-5; D uncertain. V lost 4 bases and J lost 2, with 17 bases in between. CDR1 is LGHDT, CDR2 YNNKEL, per germline (reference sequence). The CDR3 loop spans 16 amino acids. The CDR3 nucleotides read TGTGCCAGCAGCCGCCAGTTGGCAGGTGGGCAAGAGACCCAGTACTTC. Its translation: CASSRQLAGGQETQYF.